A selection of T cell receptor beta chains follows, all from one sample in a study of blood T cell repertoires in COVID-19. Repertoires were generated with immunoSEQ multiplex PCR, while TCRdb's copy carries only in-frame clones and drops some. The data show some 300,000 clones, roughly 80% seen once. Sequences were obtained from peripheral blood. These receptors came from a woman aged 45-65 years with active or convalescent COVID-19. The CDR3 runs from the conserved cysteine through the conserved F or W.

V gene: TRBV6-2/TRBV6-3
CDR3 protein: CASSPTGVTGELFF

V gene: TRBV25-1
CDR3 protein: CASSPPEVLNSPLHF

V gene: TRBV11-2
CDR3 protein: CATPLTYPAYEQYF

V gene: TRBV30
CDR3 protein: CAWSVLAGNNEQFF

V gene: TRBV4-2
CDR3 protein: CASSQVTSGSPTDTQYF

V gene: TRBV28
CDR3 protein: CASSLMGRRIEQYF

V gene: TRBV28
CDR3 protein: CASSLLAGVTEQYF

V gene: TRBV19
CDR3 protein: CASSSSGGLTYEQYF

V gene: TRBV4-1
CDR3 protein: CARSGPGLAGGKDRDTQYF

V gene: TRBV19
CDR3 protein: CASSIEGSGGEQFF

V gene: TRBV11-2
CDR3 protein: CASSRIGGRPLPGANVLTF

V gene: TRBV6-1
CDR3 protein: CASSEFNPAGVYEQYF

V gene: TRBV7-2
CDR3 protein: CASSLDSGDYGYTF

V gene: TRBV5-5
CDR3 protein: CASSFRRGGDTQYF

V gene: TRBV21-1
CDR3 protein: CASDLAGPYNEQFF